These 6 T cell receptor beta chains share one sample of origin, sequenced in a study of chemoradiotherapy in HPV16-positive cancers. Sequenced by immunoSEQ multiplex PCR; TCRdb stores in-frame clones only, minus some. The sample has 17,000 or so clones, nearly 90% seen once; the top ten hold about 2.4%. Sample: blood, taken from a patient who underwent chemoradiotherapy. The receptors shown here come from a human donor with HPV-associated anogenital cancer.

The count of this clone is one. V and J are TRBV6-5 and TRBJ1-2; D not resolved. Germline CDR1 MNHEY, CDR2 SVGAGI. Trimming cost V 0 bases and J 7 bases, with 12 bases left between them. There are 14 residues in the CDR3. The CDR3 reads CASSYSLGLGGYTF. The CDR3 nucleotides are TGTGCCAGCAGTTACTCTTTGGGGTTGGGTGGCTACACCTTC.

The chain carries TRBV28 and TRBJ2-4; D might be TRBD1 (6 bases). V was trimmed by 8 bases and J by 0 bases, leaving 17 bases between them. From germline, CDR1 is MDHEN and CDR2 SYDVKM. This CDR3 contains 16 residues. CDR3 DNA sequence: TGTGCCAGCCATACCTCAGGGGTACTAGCCAAAAACATTCAGTACTTC. This gives the protein CASHTSGVLAKNIQYF.

The chain joins TRBV11-2 to TRBJ2-1; unclear D gene. The V end lost 4 bases, the J end lost 1 base, and 17 bases lay between the germline ends. Looked up from germline, CDR1 is SGHAT and CDR2 is FQNNGV. This CDR3 comprises 17 residues. CDR3 bases: TGTGCCAGCAGCTCCCGTGCCTCAGTTGGGTCCTACAATGAGCAGTTCTTC. Its protein product is CASSSRASVGSYNEQFF. Full variable domain (remainder filled in from reference TRBV11-2 and TRBJ2-1): EAGVAQSPRYKIIEKRQSVAFWCNPISGHATLYWYQQILGQGPKLLIQFQNNGVVDDSQLPKDRFSAERLKGVDSTLKIQPAKLEDSAVYLCASSSRASVGSYNEQFFGPGTRLTVL.

The V and J genes are TRBV28 and TRBJ2-6, with D possibly TRBD1 on 6 matching bases. The ends were cut back, 5 bases at V and 4 bases at J, with 15 bases in the middle. Germline CDR1 MDHEN, CDR2 SYDVKM. The CDR3 spans 16 residues. The CDR3 nucleotides read TGTGCCAGCAGTCCCGTCTGGGGGCCCGGGGCCAACGTCCTGACTTTC. Its translation: CASSPVWGPGANVLTF.

The chain recombines TRBV19 with TRBJ2-1; D might be TRBD1 (6 bases). The V end lost 2 bases, the J end lost 5 bases, and 13 bases lay between the germline ends. Germline CDR1 LNHDA, CDR2 SQIVND (reference sequence). The length of the CDR3 is 15 residues. The CDR3 DNA follows: TGTGCCAGTAGTATATACCAGGGGAGTAACAATGAGCAGTTCTTC. This encodes CASSIYQGSNNEQFF.

J is TRBJ2-7 and V is TRBV10-2; weak D call: TRBD1 (5 bases). Germline values: CDR1 WSHSY, CDR2 SAAADI. The CDR3 runs 15 residues. V dropped 2 bases and J dropped 4 bases, with 15 bases sitting between them. CDR3 sequence reads: CASSEGVRVGYEQYF. Written as DNA, the CDR3 is TGCGCCAGCAGTGAGGGGGTCAGGGTCGGGTACGAGCAGTACTTC.